One sample yielded the 14 T cell receptor beta chains listed below, sequenced in a study of blood T cell repertoires in COVID-19 (dated by TCRdb to 2018 to 2021). Libraries were prepared through the immunoSEQ multiplex PCR assay. What TCRdb holds here is the immuneACCESS table cut down to in-frame rearrangements. Part of the clones is not present; checked against another copy, under half of the missing clones reflect an unresolved V gene, and the others are unexplained. The table for this sample lists tens of thousands of clones; around 86% of them were counted only once. The ten largest clones capture around 29% of the sample. Sequencing used peripheral blood. The receptors derive from a human donor in a cohort sampled during active COVID-19.

This clone was seen just once. This chain connects TRBV29-1 to TRBJ1-2, with 8 bases lining up with TRBD1. Germline trimming cut 7 bases from V and 7 bases from J; bases unmatched to any gene: 8. Germline CDR1 SQVTM, CDR2 ANQGSEA. The length of the CDR3 is 12 residues. CDR3 residues: CSARGQGVGYTF. CDR3 coding DNA: TGCAGCGCCCGTGGACAGGGTGTTGGCTACACCTTC. The whole variable domain, remainder taken from reference TRBV29-1 and TRBJ1-2, is SAVISQKPSRDICQRGTSLTIQCQVDSQVTMMFWYRQQPGQSLTLIATANQGSEATYESGFVIDKFPISRPNLTFSTLTVSNMSPEDSSIYLCSARGQGVGYTFGSGTRLTVV.

This sequence joins TRBV5-5 and TRBJ1-4; the D gene is possibly TRBD1 (6 bases). Germline CDR1 is SGHKS and CDR2 is YYEKEE (reference sequence). Trimming took 3 bases from V and 4 from J, leaving 19 bases between them. The CDR3 is made up of 17 amino acids. The chain's CDR3 is CASSSDRPSLFNEKLFF. Written as DNA, the CDR3 is TGTGCCAGCAGCTCTGACAGGCCCTCGCTGTTTAATGAAAAACTGTTTTTT.

V usage is TRBV5-1 and J usage is TRBJ1-2, with 8 bases fitting TRBD1. CDR3 length: 15 amino acids. The germline V gene has CDR1 SGHRS and CDR2 YFSETQ. Trimming cost V 2 bases and J 6 bases; bases outside gene matches: 9. CDR3 in amino acids: CASSFLEQGGNGYTF. CDR3 DNA sequence: TGCGCCAGCAGCTTCCTAGAACAGGGGGGCAATGGCTACACCTTC.

This clone was counted ten times or more. The J gene is TRBJ1-5, the V gene TRBV19, with 12 bases fitting TRBD1. This CDR3 region has 16 residues. The germline V gene encodes CDR1 LNHDA and CDR2 SQIVND (reference sequence). J was trimmed by 6 bases and V by 6 bases; bases with no gene match: 9. CDR3 in DNA: TGTGCCAGTAGGGGGGACAGGGGGCGCGTCCGTCAGCCCCAGCATTTT. Protein product: CASRGDRGRVRQPQHF.

The chain is built from TRBV6-5 and TRBJ2-2; maybe TRBD2 (6 bases). With 7 bases removed from V and 6 bases from J, the gap between germline ends came to 15 bases. Germline assignment: CDR1 MNHEY and CDR2 SVGAGI. CDR3 size: 14 residues. CDR3 DNA: TGTGCCAGCACTCCCTGGCGGGGTGCCGGGGAGCTGTTTTTT. This codes for CASTPWRGAGELFF.

The chain recombines TRBV5-1 with TRBJ2-2, with D hard to call. Germline CDR1 reads SGHRS; CDR2 reads YFSETQ. This CDR3 is built from 13 residues. Trimming removed 3 bases from V and 3 bases from J, with 6 bases in between. CDR3 sequence (DNA): TGCGCCAGCAGCTCCGGTTACACCGGGGAGCTGTTTTTT. Amino acid sequence: CASSSGYTGELFF.

The rearrangement uses TRBV19 and TRBJ2-1, with 9 bases fitting TRBD2. The CDR3 runs 16 residues. Germline lookup yields CDR1 LNHDA and CDR2 SQIVND (reference sequence). J lost 0 bases, V lost 5 bases, and 5 bases had no gene match. CDR3 in DNA: TGTGCCAGTAGTCTTACTAGCGGGCGCTCCTACAATGAGCAGTTCTTC. Translating it yields CASSLTSGRSYNEQFF.

The gene calls are TRBV5-1 and TRBJ1-2; TRBD1 aligns across 9 bases. With V trimmed by 0 bases and J by 8 bases, 5 bases remained unmatched. CDR3 length equals 14 residues. Germline loops: CDR1 SGHRS, CDR2 YFSETQ. This CDR3 reads CASSLAGTGNGYTF. CDR3 coding DNA: TGCGCCAGCAGCTTGGCGGGGACAGGGAACGGCTACACCTTC. The variable domain in full, with the rest retrieved from reference TRBV5-1 and TRBJ1-2, is KAGVTQTPRYLIKTRGQQVTLSCSPISGHRSVSWYQQTPGQGLQFLFEYFSETQRNKGNFPGRFSGRQFSNSRSEMNVSTLELGDSALYLCASSLAGTGNGYTFGSGTRLTVV.

The chain employs TRBV7-3 and TRBJ1-3; no definite D call. The CDR3 has 13 amino acids. V was shortened by 5 bases and J by 5 bases, with 10 bases between the two germline ends. Germline CDR1 SGHTA, CDR2 FQGTGA. CDR3 sequence reads: CASSLDLRNTIYF. The CDR3 DNA reads as TGTGCCAGCAGCCTAGACTTAAGAAACACCATATATTTT.

V usage is TRBV5-8 and J usage is TRBJ2-3, with D perhaps TRBD2 (6 bases). With 0 bases removed from V and 2 bases from J, the gap between germline ends came to 10 bases. CDR3 length equals 15 residues. Germline V gene data show CDR1 as SGHTS and CDR2 as YDEGEE. For the CDR3, the DNA is TGTGCCAGCAGCTTGGTCGGAGGGTACACAGATACGCAGTATTTT. This translates into CASSLVGGYTDTQYF.

V usage is TRBV5-4 and J usage is TRBJ2-3; TRBD2 matches 10 bases. The CDR3 consists of 14 residues. J was trimmed by 5 bases and V by 6 bases; bases with no gene match: 6. The germline CDR1 and CDR2 sequences are SGHNT and YYREEE (reference sequence). The chain's CDR3 is CASKAGGPGDTQYF. The CDR3 nucleotides are TGTGCCAGCAAAGCGGGGGGGCCGGGAGATACGCAGTATTTT.

The chain combines TRBV29-1 with TRBJ2-7, with 10 bases matching TRBD2. The V gene end was trimmed by 0 bases and the J gene end by 4 bases; junction bases not matched to a gene: 12. Germline V gene lookup returns CDR1 SQVTM and CDR2 ANQGSEA. The CDR3 spans 17 residues. The CDR3 sequence is CSVEDQTLGSGGYEQYF. The CDR3 nucleotides read TGCAGCGTTGAAGATCAAACCCTGGGTAGCGGGGGGTACGAGCAGTACTTC.

The chain couples TRBV4-1 to TRBJ1-4, with 7 positions matching TRBD1. V shed 4 bases, J shed 7 bases, and the junction held 12 bases outside the gene matches. The germline V gene has CDR1 MGHRA and CDR2 YSYEKL. The CDR3 totals 16 residues. CDR3 sequence (DNA): TGCGCCAGCAGCCTAACCCTCGTGACAGGGCCTGAAAAACTGTTTTTT. Translating it yields CASSLTLVTGPEKLFF.

The gene calls are TRBV5-6 and TRBJ2-4; D not resolved. This CDR3 is 16 amino acids long. CDR1 is SGHDT, CDR2 YYEEEE, per germline. V was pared by 1 base and J by 2 bases, with 13 bases between. The CDR3 sequence is CASSLMAARPKNIQYF. DNA for the CDR3: TGTGCCAGCAGCTTGATGGCAGCGAGGCCCAAAAACATTCAGTACTTC.